This T cell receptor beta chain was retrieved from a study of naive and memory T cell subsets. Whole-study findings and limits: Over 85% of naive TCR sequences appeared only once, unlike memory subsets.

The V end lost 6 bases, the J end lost 8 bases, and 23 bases lay between the germline ends. This CDR3 comprises 17 residues. The germline CDR1 and CDR2 sequences are LGHDT and YNNKEL (reference sequence). Two oligonucleotides, mixed equimolar, formed the beta constant-region primer covering TRBC1 and TRBC2. The ligated cDNA underwent four PCR rounds using SP2 and nested alpha and beta constant-region primers. A 12-nucleotide UMI and the SP2 primer were added to the cDNA 3' end by oligonucleotide ligation. TCRdb reprocessed the UMI-ligation and nested PCR reads via MiXCR and lists one record per CDR3 protein. This sample has some 30,000 distinct CDR3 sequences; around 18% occur once, and the top ten carry about 3.6%. Alpha and beta libraries were amplified separately from the second PCR onward. Overnight CMV lysate stimulation of fresh PBMCs defined donor CMV status by CD4+ IFNgamma. Turning to this clonotype: Its cognate antigen is unknown.

Material for sequencing was effector memory CD4+ T cells from blood. Documented subset: effector memory, CD45RA- CD27-. The rearrangement uses TRBV3-1 and TRBJ1-6; tentative D call: TRBD1 (6 bases). This TCR derives from a human donor in good health. The DNA of the CDR3 is TGTGCCAGCAGACTAGGGATAGGGGGGCGCGGAGATTCACCCCTCCACTTT. Amino acid sequence: CASRLGIGGRGDSPLHF.